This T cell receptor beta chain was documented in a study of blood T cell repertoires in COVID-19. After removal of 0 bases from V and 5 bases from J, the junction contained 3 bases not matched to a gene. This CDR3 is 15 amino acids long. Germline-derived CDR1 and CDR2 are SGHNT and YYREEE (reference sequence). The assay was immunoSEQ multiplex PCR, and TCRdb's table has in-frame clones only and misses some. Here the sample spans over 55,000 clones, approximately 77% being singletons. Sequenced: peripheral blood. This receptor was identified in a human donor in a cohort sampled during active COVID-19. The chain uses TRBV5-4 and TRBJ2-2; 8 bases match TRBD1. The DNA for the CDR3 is TGTGCCAGCAGCTTGGCCAGGGGGCGGACCGGGGAGCTGTTTTTT. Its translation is CASSLARGRTGELFF.